These T cell receptor beta chains were read from a single sample in a study of Ad26.COV2.S vaccination and SARS-CoV-2 variants. The protocol was immunoSEQ multiplex PCR, while the TCRdb copy is restricted to in-frame clones and leaves out a portion. This table holds about 680,000 clones, 80% to 90% found once. The source material was peripheral blood, sampled in a trial of Ad26.COV2.S vaccine versus placebo. These receptors were collected from a person aged 18-65 years who received the Ad26.COV2.S COVID-19 vaccine or a placebo. CDR3s include the opening cysteine and the closing phenylalanine or tryptophan. The order of the fields is clone size, J gene, CDR3 length, D gene, V gene, CDR3 protein, CDR3 DNA. A D gene is named only where the DNA matches it firmly. Only part of the rows carry a size: once, few, many, or a class if the clone is expanded.

abundance: -
j_gene: TRBJ2-7
len: 15
d_gene: -
v_gene: TRBV6-1
CDR3aa: CASSEGEVRTYEQYF
CDR3nt: TGTGCCAGCAGTGAAGGGGAGGTGAGAACCTACGAGCAGTACTTC

abundance: -
j_gene: TRBJ1-3
len: 15
d_gene: -
v_gene: TRBV5-1
CDR3aa: CASSLGPGDGNTIYF
CDR3nt: TGCGCCAGCAGCCTGGGCCCGGGGGACGGAAACACCATATATTTT

abundance: few
j_gene: TRBJ1-1
len: 14
d_gene: -
v_gene: TRBV4-3
CDR3aa: CASSQVIQGPEAFF
CDR3nt: TGCGCCAGCAGCCAAGTTATCCAGGGCCCTGAAGCTTTCTTT

abundance: once
j_gene: TRBJ2-2
len: 14
d_gene: -
v_gene: TRBV15
CDR3aa: CATSIGGVTGELFF
CDR3nt: TGTGCCACCAGCATCGGCGGGGTCACCGGGGAGCTGTTTTTT

abundance: -
j_gene: TRBJ2-3
len: 14
d_gene: -
v_gene: TRBV6-5
CDR3aa: CASSYGRGTDTQYF
CDR3nt: TGTGCCAGCAGTTATGGGCGGGGCACAGATACGCAGTATTTT

abundance: -
j_gene: TRBJ1-2
len: 12
d_gene: -
v_gene: TRBV30
CDR3aa: CAWSVGARGYTF
CDR3nt: TGTGCCTGGAGTGTGGGGGCGAGGGGCTACACCTTC

abundance: -
j_gene: TRBJ2-1
len: 17
d_gene: TRBD2
v_gene: TRBV19
CDR3aa: CASSIASGGSLYNEQFF
CDR3nt: TGTGCCAGTAGTATAGCTAGCGGGGGTTCCCTTTACAATGAGCAGTTCTTC

abundance: -
j_gene: TRBJ2-1
len: 16
d_gene: TRBD2
v_gene: TRBV19
CDR3aa: CASSPLTSGRSNEQFF
CDR3nt: TGTGCCAGTAGTCCCCTGACTAGCGGGAGAAGTAATGAGCAGTTCTTC

abundance: -
j_gene: TRBJ1-4
len: 15
d_gene: -
v_gene: TRBV5-4
CDR3aa: CASSVDVATNEKLFF
CDR3nt: TGTGCCAGCAGCGTCGACGTTGCAACTAATGAAAAACTGTTTTTT

abundance: -
j_gene: TRBJ2-7
len: 12
d_gene: -
v_gene: TRBV5-5
CDR3aa: CASSVNSYEQYF
CDR3nt: TGTGCCAGCAGCGTAAACTCCTACGAGCAGTACTTC

abundance: -
j_gene: TRBJ2-3
len: 15
d_gene: TRBD2
v_gene: TRBV11-1
CDR3aa: CASSLAGGRPDTQYF
CDR3nt: TGTGCCAGCAGCTTAGCGGGAGGGCGTCCAGATACGCAGTATTTT

abundance: -
j_gene: TRBJ1-5
len: 14
d_gene: -
v_gene: TRBV19
CDR3aa: CASKWGDSNQPQHF
CDR3nt: TGTGCCAGTAAATGGGGTGATAGCAATCAGCCCCAGCATTTT

abundance: once
j_gene: TRBJ2-1
len: 15
d_gene: TRBD2
v_gene: TRBV27
CDR3aa: CASSFLASGGNEQFF
CDR3nt: TGTGCCAGCAGTTTTCTGGCTAGCGGGGGTAATGAGCAGTTCTTC

abundance: -
j_gene: TRBJ2-7
len: 14
d_gene: -
v_gene: TRBV5-6
CDR3aa: CASSLGGSSYEQYF
CDR3nt: TGTGCCAGCAGCTTGGGGGGGTCCTCCTACGAGCAGTACTTC

abundance: -
j_gene: TRBJ1-2
len: 12
d_gene: -
v_gene: TRBV6-5
CDR3aa: CASSSGAYGYTF
CDR3nt: TGTGCCAGCAGCTCAGGGGCATATGGCTACACCTTC

abundance: once
j_gene: TRBJ2-3
len: 12
d_gene: -
v_gene: TRBV12-3/TRBV12-4
CDR3aa: CASRGVTDTQYF
CDR3nt: TGTGCCAGCAGGGGGGTCACAGATACGCAGTATTTT

abundance: -
j_gene: TRBJ1-2
len: 17
d_gene: TRBD1
v_gene: TRBV3-1/TRBV3-2
CDR3aa: CASSHHPDRGLTYGYTF
CDR3nt: TGTGCCAGCAGTCACCATCCTGACAGGGGGCTTACCTATGGCTACACCTTC

abundance: -
j_gene: TRBJ1-1
len: 14
d_gene: -
v_gene: TRBV2
CDR3aa: CASSEVELNTEAFF
CDR3nt: TGTGCCAGCAGTGAAGTGGAGTTGAACACTGAAGCTTTCTTT

abundance: -
j_gene: TRBJ1-2
len: 11
d_gene: -
v_gene: TRBV30
CDR3aa: CASSTFDGYTF
CDR3nt: TGTGCGAGTTCCACTTTCGATGGCTACACCTTC

abundance: -
j_gene: TRBJ2-7
len: 13
d_gene: -
v_gene: TRBV27
CDR3aa: CASSSGRPSEQYF
CDR3nt: TGTGCCAGCAGTTCCGGCAGGCCGAGCGAGCAGTACTTC

abundance: -
j_gene: TRBJ2-7
len: 16
d_gene: -
v_gene: TRBV9
CDR3aa: CASSLRPRTQTYEQYF
CDR3nt: TGTGCCAGCAGCCTCCGCCCCCGGACCCAGACCTACGAGCAGTACTTC

abundance: -
j_gene: TRBJ2-1
len: 17
d_gene: -
v_gene: TRBV6-2/TRBV6-3
CDR3aa: CASSYSPPGYTSSEQFF
CDR3nt: TGTGCCAGCAGTTACTCTCCGCCGGGGTACACCTCCAGTGAGCAGTTCTTC

abundance: -
j_gene: TRBJ2-2
len: 15
d_gene: -
v_gene: TRBV4-1
CDR3aa: CASSQDSTNTGELFF
CDR3nt: TGCGCCAGCAGCCAAGATAGCACCAACACCGGGGAGCTGTTTTTT

abundance: once
j_gene: TRBJ2-6
len: 17
d_gene: TRBD2
v_gene: TRBV6-2/TRBV6-3
CDR3aa: CASSRLAGSSGANVLTF
CDR3nt: TGTGCCAGCAGTAGACTAGCGGGGAGCTCTGGGGCCAACGTCCTGACTTTC

abundance: -
j_gene: TRBJ2-2
len: 14
d_gene: -
v_gene: TRBV14
CDR3aa: CASSPPGWTGELFF
CDR3nt: TGTGCCAGCAGCCCCCCTGGATGGACCGGGGAGCTGTTTTTT

abundance: -
j_gene: TRBJ1-5
len: 13
d_gene: -
v_gene: TRBV24-1
CDR3aa: CAAQAYSNQPQHF
CDR3nt: TGTGCCGCGCAGGCTTATAGCAATCAGCCCCAGCATTTT

abundance: few
j_gene: TRBJ2-7
len: 13
d_gene: TRBD2
v_gene: TRBV29-1
CDR3aa: CSVTSGISYEQYF
CDR3nt: TGCAGCGTTACTAGCGGCATCTCCTACGAGCAGTACTTC

abundance: -
j_gene: TRBJ2-7
len: 16
d_gene: -
v_gene: TRBV6-1
CDR3aa: CASSGLTSGASYEQYF
CDR3nt: TGTGCCAGCAGTGGCCTGACTAGTGGGGCGTCCTACGAGCAGTACTTC

abundance: few
j_gene: TRBJ2-7
len: 14
d_gene: -
v_gene: TRBV6-5
CDR3aa: CASSYSDSSYEQYF
CDR3nt: TGTGCCAGCAGTTACTCAGACAGCTCCTACGAGCAGTACTTC

abundance: -
j_gene: TRBJ1-4
len: 13
d_gene: -
v_gene: TRBV10-3
CDR3aa: CAIGRGLDEKLFF
CDR3nt: TGTGCCATCGGACGGGGTCTGGATGAAAAACTGTTTTTT

abundance: once
j_gene: TRBJ2-3
len: 15
d_gene: -
v_gene: TRBV30
CDR3aa: CAWSVSGYPTDTQYF
CDR3nt: TGTGCCTGGAGTGTCTCAGGGTACCCAACAGATACGCAGTATTTT

abundance: few
j_gene: TRBJ1-2
len: 16
d_gene: -
v_gene: TRBV5-5
CDR3aa: CASSFEGVGGNYGYTF
CDR3nt: TGTGCCAGCAGCTTTGAAGGGGTAGGGGGGAACTATGGCTACACCTTC

abundance: once
j_gene: TRBJ1-1
len: 13
d_gene: TRBD1
v_gene: TRBV5-6
CDR3aa: CAGSGTGATEAFF
CDR3nt: TGTGCCGGATCCGGGACAGGGGCCACTGAAGCTTTCTTT

abundance: -
j_gene: TRBJ2-5
len: 14
d_gene: TRBD1
v_gene: TRBV10-3
CDR3aa: CATSDRGGVETQYF
CDR3nt: TGTGCCACCTCGGACAGGGGTGGGGTGGAGACCCAGTACTTC

abundance: -
j_gene: TRBJ1-1
len: 14
d_gene: -
v_gene: TRBV5-4
CDR3aa: CASSLEGLGARAFF
CDR3nt: TGTGCCAGCAGCTTGGAGGGTCTAGGGGCGAGGGCTTTCTTT

abundance: -
j_gene: TRBJ2-3
len: 14
d_gene: -
v_gene: TRBV11-2
CDR3aa: CASSSTPISDTQYF
CDR3nt: TGTGCCAGCAGCTCCACTCCAATATCAGATACGCAGTATTTT

abundance: -
j_gene: TRBJ2-1
len: 19
d_gene: TRBD2
v_gene: TRBV14
CDR3aa: CASSQVGELARGPYNEQFF
CDR3nt: TGTGCCAGCAGCCAAGTGGGAGAACTAGCGAGAGGCCCCTACAATGAGCAGTTCTTC

abundance: -
j_gene: TRBJ1-1
len: 16
d_gene: TRBD1
v_gene: TRBV5-1
CDR3aa: CASSPTRTGMNTEAFF
CDR3nt: TGCGCCAGCAGCCCAACTCGGACAGGAATGAACACTGAAGCTTTCTTT

abundance: -
j_gene: TRBJ2-1
len: 16
d_gene: TRBD2
v_gene: TRBV7-2
CDR3aa: CASSRRGAGGFNEQFF
CDR3nt: TGTGCCAGCAGCCGCCGGGGAGCGGGAGGGTTCAATGAGCAGTTCTTC

abundance: -
j_gene: TRBJ2-7
len: 11
d_gene: -
v_gene: TRBV20-1
CDR3aa: CRFSGKAEQYF
CDR3nt: TGCAGATTCTCGGGGAAGGCCGAGCAGTACTTC

abundance: -
j_gene: TRBJ2-7
len: 13
d_gene: -
v_gene: TRBV28
CDR3aa: CASSPSDVHEQYF
CDR3nt: TGTGCCAGCAGTCCCTCGGATGTCCACGAGCAGTACTTC

abundance: -
j_gene: TRBJ2-7
len: 14
d_gene: -
v_gene: TRBV6-5
CDR3aa: CASKGVEVAYEQYF
CDR3nt: TGTGCCAGCAAAGGGGTGGAGGTAGCCTACGAGCAGTACTTC

abundance: -
j_gene: TRBJ2-1
len: 17
d_gene: TRBD1
v_gene: TRBV10-3
CDR3aa: CAISDRDRGLVYNEQFF
CDR3nt: TGTGCCATCAGTGATCGGGACAGGGGGCTGGTCTACAATGAGCAGTTCTTC

abundance: -
j_gene: TRBJ2-7
len: 14
d_gene: -
v_gene: TRBV7-3
CDR3aa: CASSLTGGSYEQYF
CDR3nt: TGTGCCAGCAGCTTAACGGGCGGATCCTACGAGCAGTACTTC